The 32 T cell receptor beta chains below come from one sample, sequenced in a study of CD8+ T cells in alopecia areata. Treatment: oral pan-JAK inhibitor, 5-10 mg twice daily. Following extraction, RNA underwent reverse transcription to cDNA, which served as the sequencing template. The method was immunoSEQ multiplex PCR; TCRdb's version includes in-frame clones alone and lacks a portion of them. The data show 160,000 or so clones, about 61% seen once. Source: CD4+ T cells sorted from blood, taken between weeks 55 and 65, from a patient treated with tofacitinib. Receptors originate from a human donor with alopecia areata.

The rearrangement links TRBV29-1 to TRBJ2-7; the match to TRBD1 covers 8 bases. Per the germline V gene, CDR1 is SQVTM and CDR2 is ANQGSEA. The CDR3 consists of 14 residues. J lost 0 bases, V lost 7 bases, and 8 bases had no gene match. The CDR3 nucleotides read TGCAGCGCCACGGGACAGGATAGCTCCTACGAGCAGTACTTC. Residues: CSATGQDSSYEQYF.

This clone has ten or more counts. The chain couples TRBV11-1 to TRBJ1-1; D remains ambiguous. CDR1 and CDR2 (germline): SGHAT, FQDESV (reference sequence). Trimming took 4 bases from V and 5 from J, leaving 14 bases between them. The CDR3 runs 14 residues. The CDR3 nucleotides are TGTGCCAGCAGCTCGGTAGTTTCGAGGACTGAAGCTTTCTTT. This gives the protein CASSSVVSRTEAFF.

The V call is TRBV29-1, the J call TRBJ1-3, with a weak D call TRBD1 (5 bases). The CDR3 runs to 15 residues. Trimming left V 4 bases short and J 0 bases short, with 13 bases between. Germline CDR1 SQVTM, CDR2 ANQGSEA. CDR3 in DNA: TGCAGCGTTGCTTCCCCAGGGCGCTCTGGAAACACCATATATTTT. Protein: CSVASPGRSGNTIYF.

The chain is built from TRBV20-1 and TRBJ1-2; perhaps TRBD1 as D (5 bases). Germline lookup yields CDR1 DFQATT and CDR2 SNEGSKA (reference sequence). Trimming left V 3 bases short and J 6 bases short, with 8 bases between. The CDR3 runs to 11 residues. The CDR3 is CSASLGDGYTF. The CDR3 DNA reads as TGCAGTGCTAGCTTGGGGGATGGCTACACCTTC.

The CDR3 is CASSDPGTGRGYTF. As DNA, the CDR3 is TGTGCCAGCAGTGACCCCGGGACAGGGCGTGGCTACACCTTC. The rearrangement joins TRBV25-1 to TRBJ1-2; 9 nucleotides align to TRBD1. Germline assignment: CDR1 MGHDK and CDR2 SYGVNS. The CDR3 has 14 amino acids. V lost 3 bases, J lost 7 bases, and 6 bases stayed unmatched.

The J gene is TRBJ2-5, the V gene TRBV18, with D possibly matching TRBD1 (6 bases). Germline CDR1 and CDR2: KGHSH and LQKENI. The V and J ends lost 6 bases and 2 bases respectively, with 13 bases between them. The CDR3 length is 14 residues. As DNA, the CDR3 is TGTGCCAGCTCCTATGACAGGACTCAAGAGACCCAGTACTTC. Its translation: CASSYDRTQETQYF.

The chain joins TRBV19 to TRBJ1-2; D unclear. The CDR3 consists of 16 residues. Germline CDR1 and CDR2: LNHDA and SQIVND (reference sequence). Trimming left V 2 bases short and J 6 bases short, with 19 bases between. CDR3 region: CASSISVASPGDGYTF. CDR3 nucleotides: TGTGCCAGTAGTATATCCGTTGCATCACCTGGGGATGGCTACACCTTC.

The rearrangement links TRBV30 to TRBJ1-6; D is ambiguous. The CDR3 contains 11 residues. CDR1 and CDR2 from the germline V gene are GTSNPN and SVGIG (reference sequence). Trimming cost V 4 bases and J 10 bases, with 8 bases left between them. DNA for the CDR3: TGTGCCTGGACGATGGGGTCACCCCTCCACTTT. Its translation: CAWTMGSPLHF.

This chain links TRBV6-1 with TRBJ2-4; D not resolved. The CDR3 is 12 residues long. Looked up from germline, CDR1 is MNHNS and CDR2 is SASEGT. The V end lost 2 bases, the J end lost 7 bases, and 6 bases lay between the germline ends. CDR3 protein: CASSEIQNIQYF. The CDR3, as DNA: TGTGCCAGCAGTGAAATCCAGAACATTCAGTACTTC.

The chain joins TRBV7-2 to TRBJ1-5; no clear D. Trimming took 1 base from V and 4 from J, leaving 8 bases between them. Germline lookup yields CDR1 SGHTA and CDR2 FQGNSA. The CDR3 totals 14 residues. The CDR3 region is CASSLEQRNQPQHF. The CDR3 DNA sequence: TGTGCCAGCAGCTTAGAACAGAGGAATCAGCCCCAGCATTTT.

The rearrangement joins TRBV5-4 to TRBJ1-2; D unclear. The V and J ends lost 0 bases and 6 bases respectively, with 12 bases between them. This CDR3 region has 14 residues. Germline CDR1 reads SGHNT; CDR2 reads YYREEE (reference sequence). CDR3 protein: CASSLARAQDGYTF. The CDR3 nucleotides read TGTGCCAGCAGCTTGGCGCGGGCTCAGGATGGCTACACCTTC.

The V call is TRBV2, the J call TRBJ2-5, with D uncertain. Trimming stripped 1 base from V and 7 bases from J, with 7 bases between. This CDR3 is built from 12 residues. The germline V gene encodes CDR1 SNHLY and CDR2 FYNNEI. The CDR3 sequence: CASSEGFGTQYF. Here the CDR3 DNA reads TGTGCCAGCAGTGAAGGTTTCGGGACCCAGTACTTC. Drawing the rest from reference TRBV2 and TRBJ2-5, the complete variable domain is EPEVTQTPSHQVTQMGQEVILRCVPISNHLYFYWYRQILGQKVEFLVSFYNNEISEKSEIFDDQFSVERPDGSNFTLKIRSTKLEDSAMYFCASSEGFGTQYFGPGTRLLVL.

The chain has TRBV10-3 and TRBJ2-7; D is perhaps TRBD2 (6 bases). CDR3 length: 13 amino acids. V shed 6 bases and J shed 6 bases, with 15 bases lying between them. Germline CDR1 reads ENHRY; CDR2 reads SYGVKD. Here the CDR3 reads CAISPGGASEQYF. The DNA for the CDR3 is TGTGCCATCAGCCCCGGGGGTGCTTCCGAGCAGTACTTC.

The chain is built from TRBV15 and TRBJ1-6; D is possibly TRBD1 (5 bases). The ends were cut back, 0 bases at V and 9 bases at J, with 12 bases in the middle. Germline-derived CDR1 and CDR2 are LNHNV and YYDKDF (reference sequence). The CDR3 runs 15 residues. CDR3 in DNA: TGTGCCACCAGCAGAGATTGGCAGGGCAGTTCACCCCTCCACTTT. As protein: CATSRDWQGSSPLHF. The full variable domain, rest sourced from reference TRBV15 and TRBJ1-6, is DAMVIQNPRYQVTQFGKPVTLSCSQTLNHNVMYWYQQKSSQAPKLLFHYYDKDFNNEADTPDNFQSRRPNTSFCFLDIRSPGLGDTAMYLCATSRDWQGSSPLHFGNGTRLTVT.

The table lists this clone with a count of one. The V and J genes are TRBV14 and TRBJ1-2, with D possibly TRBD1 on 5 matching bases. The CDR3 sequence is 17 residues long. Deletions cut 0 bases from V and 6 bases from J, with 20 bases between. CDR1 is SGHDN and CDR2 is FVKESK in the germline V gene. The CDR3 region is CASSQDHRVQVINGYTF. Here the CDR3 DNA reads TGTGCCAGCAGCCAAGATCACCGGGTACAGGTTATTAATGGCTACACCTTC.

This clone was observed a handful of times. The junction and the germline gene differ at one end; a read error may be behind it. The chain is built from TRBV29-1 and TRBJ2-3, with unresolved D. CDR3 length equals 13 residues. The V gene's germline CDR1 is SQVTM and CDR2 ANQGSEA. This chain's CDR3 is CGVEVVATDTQYF. The DNA for the CDR3 is TGCGGCGTTGAAGTAGTGGCGACAGATACGCAGTATTTT.

The V gene is TRBV4-1, the J gene TRBJ2-7; 7 bases are a match to TRBD1. The germline V gene has CDR1 MGHRA and CDR2 YSYEKL. The trim removed 1 base at V and 2 bases at J, leaving 8 bases unmatched. The CDR3 has 16 amino acids. CDR3 sequence: CASSQVGRGIAYEQYF. The CDR3 DNA sequence: TGCGCCAGCAGCCAAGTTGGCAGGGGGATCGCCTACGAGCAGTACTTC.

This clone was seen only once. The chain combines TRBV29-1 with TRBJ2-7; D gene ambiguous. This CDR3 comprises 12 residues. The V end lost 7 bases, the J end lost 0 bases, and 10 bases lay between the germline ends. Germline CDR1 is SQVTM and CDR2 is ANQGSEA. The CDR3 DNA reads TGCAGCGCATCTATCTCCTCCTACGAGCAGTACTTC. As protein: CSASISSYEQYF.

The chain joins TRBV28 to TRBJ2-1; maybe TRBD1 (6 bases). The CDR3 covers 15 residues. Per germline, CDR1 MDHEN and CDR2 SYDVKM. V dropped 4 bases and J dropped 4 bases, with 14 bases sitting between them. DNA for the CDR3: TGTGCCAGCAGTTCTTACAGGGTTTCGTACAATGAGCAGTTCTTC. It yields the protein CASSSYRVSYNEQFF.

This clone was detected only a few times. The chain uses TRBV5-6 and TRBJ1-2; tentatively, D is TRBD1 (5 bases). CDR1 and CDR2 from the germline V gene are SGHDT and YYEEEE. Between the trimmed V and J ends, which lost 0 bases and 4 bases, there was a span of 16 bases. This CDR3 region has 16 residues. The CDR3 loop is CASSLGGTTFGYGYTF. For the CDR3, the DNA is TGTGCCAGCAGCTTGGGCGGGACGACTTTTGGCTATGGCTACACCTTC.

CDR3 sequence: CAWMGRLNTEAFF. The CDR3 DNA reads TGTGCCTGGATGGGCAGACTGAACACTGAAGCTTTCTTT. The rearrangement uses TRBV30 and TRBJ1-1; D is uncertain. Germline-derived CDR1 and CDR2 are GTSNPN and SVGIG (reference sequence). There are 13 residues in the CDR3. The V end lost 4 bases, the J end lost 0 bases, and 9 bases lay between the germline ends.

The V and J genes are TRBV6-6 and TRBJ2-5, with 9 bases that match TRBD1. The CDR3 covers 14 residues. Germline V gene sequence: CDR1 MNHNY, CDR2 SVGAGI (reference sequence). V shed 0 bases and J 7 bases; nucleotides not matched to a gene: 3. The CDR3, as DNA: TGTGCCAGCAGTTACTCGGGACAGGGTGGGACCCAGTACTTC. Translating it yields CASSYSGQGGTQYF.

The V call is TRBV30, the J call TRBJ1-5; unclear D gene. The ends were cut back, 0 bases at V and 0 bases at J, with 6 bases in the middle. Germline CDR1 is GTSNPN and CDR2 is SVGIG (reference sequence). This CDR3 contains 14 residues. CDR3: CAWSVGYSNQPQHF. CDR3 DNA sequence: TGTGCCTGGAGTGTAGGGTATAGCAATCAGCCCCAGCATTTT.

This chain links TRBV4-2 with TRBJ2-4; 7 bases are a match to TRBD1. Trimming cost V 0 bases and J 15 bases; bases outside gene matches: 5. From germline, CDR1 is LGHNA and CDR2 YNFKEQ. The CDR3 covers 12 residues. CDR3 amino acids: CASSQERGPLYF. The CDR3 nucleotides read TGTGCCAGCAGCCAAGAGAGGGGGCCCCTGTACTTC.

The V gene is TRBV6-6, the J gene TRBJ1-5; D gene ambiguous. The CDR3 runs 16 residues. The ends were cut back, 0 bases at V and 2 bases at J, with 11 bases in the middle. From germline, CDR1 is MNHNY and CDR2 SVGAGI (reference sequence). The CDR3 here is CASSYSPGEGNQPQHF. In DNA, the CDR3 is TGTGCCAGCAGTTACTCCCCCGGGGAGGGCAATCAGCCCCAGCATTTT.

The rearrangement links TRBV30 to TRBJ2-2; TRBD1 matches at 8 bases. J was trimmed by 1 base and V by 3 bases; bases with no gene match: 4. Germline assignment: CDR1 GTSNPN and CDR2 SVGIG (reference sequence). The CDR3 is made up of 15 amino acids. This CDR3 is CAWREGTGNTGELFF. The CDR3 bases are TGTGCCTGGAGAGAGGGGACAGGGAACACCGGGGAGCTGTTTTTT. The whole variable domain, filled in from reference TRBV30 and TRBJ2-2, reads SQTIHQWPATLVQPVGSPLSLECTVEGTSNPNLYWYRQAAGRGLQLLFYSVGIGQISSEVPQNLSASRPQDRQFILSSKKLLLSDSGFYLCAWREGTGNTGELFFGEGSRLTVL.

This clone has just a few counts. The chain employs TRBV7-9 and TRBJ2-5; 8 bases fit TRBD1. Germline V CDR1 and CDR2: SEHNR, FQNEAQ (reference sequence). After removal of 5 bases from V and 5 bases from J, the junction contained 4 bases not matched to a gene. CDR3 length: 13 amino acids. CDR3 DNA: TGTGCCAGCAGCGGACAGGGAGTTGAGACCCAGTACTTC. It translates to CASSGQGVETQYF.

The chain couples TRBV4-2 to TRBJ2-3, with 11 bases aligning to TRBD2. V shed 1 base and J 4 bases; nucleotides not matched to a gene: 1. The length of the CDR3 is 15 residues. Germline CDR1 reads LGHNA; CDR2 reads YNFKEQ. The CDR3: CASSQGTSGSDTQYF. CDR3 nucleotide sequence: TGTGCCAGCAGCCAAGGGACTAGCGGGTCAGATACGCAGTATTTT.

This CDR3 reads CASSISGVRESPLHF. The CDR3, as DNA: TGTGCCAGTAGTATATCGGGGGTTCGTGAATCACCCCTCCACTTT. V gene TRBV19 combines with J gene TRBJ1-6; TRBD1 might be the D (5 bases). The CDR3 runs 15 residues. Germline lookup yields CDR1 LNHDA and CDR2 SQIVND (reference sequence). The V and J ends lost 2 bases and 10 bases respectively, with 15 bases between them.

The V gene is TRBV7-9, the J gene TRBJ2-7, with D tentatively TRBD1 (5 bases). Trimming removed 8 bases at V and 5 bases at J, with 10 bases between. There are 11 residues in the CDR3. Germline CDR1 reads SEHNR; CDR2 reads FQNEAQ (reference sequence). Written as DNA, the CDR3 is TGTGCCAGCTCAGGGTCCGACGAGCAGTACTTC. Encoded protein: CASSGSDEQYF.

The CDR3 loop is CASTPTGTGYHEQYF. CDR3 sequence (DNA): TGTGCCAGCACCCCCACCGGGACAGGGTACCACGAGCAGTACTTC. The gene calls are TRBV2 and TRBJ2-7; TRBD1 aligns across 9 bases. This CDR3 has 15 residues. J gave up 5 bases and V 7 bases, and 12 bases lay outside the gene matches. CDR1 and CDR2 (germline): SNHLY, FYNNEI.

The J gene is TRBJ1-2, the V gene TRBV5-8, with a weak D call TRBD1 (6 bases). Germline values: CDR1 SGHTS, CDR2 YDEGEE. The CDR3 runs to 11 residues. V lost 4 bases and J 7 bases, leaving 8 bases between the germline ends. The CDR3 sequence is CASSNRVGYTF. The CDR3, as DNA: TGTGCCAGCAGCAACAGGGTTGGCTACACCTTC.